These 27 T cell receptor beta chains share one sample of origin, sequenced in a study of PD-L1 blockade in urothelial cancer. Specified time point: pretreatment peripheral blood. The repertoire was sequenced with immunoSEQ multiplex PCR; TCRdb's copy has only in-frame clones and lacks some. The sample has 85,000 to 95,000 clones, roughly nine tenths seen once. Sequenced here: PBMCs, sampled around atezolizumab (anti-PD-L1) treatment. The receptors were sampled from an elderly woman with urothelial cancer.

This clone was counted a single time. The J gene is TRBJ2-7, the V gene TRBV30; D is perhaps TRBD2 (6 bases). Germline lookup yields CDR1 GTSNPN and CDR2 SVGIG (reference sequence). V was clipped by 5 bases and J by 4 bases, with 12 bases between them. The CDR3 has 12 amino acids. The CDR3: CAWVEGGYEQYF. The CDR3 bases are TGTGCCTGGGTGGAGGGAGGTTACGAGCAGTACTTC.

This sequence joins TRBV19 and TRBJ2-2; 8 nucleotides align to TRBD1. This CDR3 region has 14 residues. Germline V gene data show CDR1 as LNHDA and CDR2 as SQIVND (reference sequence). The J segment lost 6 bases and the V segment lost 6 bases, leaving 6 bases of the junction unmatched. In DNA, the CDR3 is TGTGCCAGTAGGGAGCAGGGGGCGTCCGGGGAGCTGTTTTTT. Amino acids: CASREQGASGELFF. The whole variable domain, filled in from reference TRBV19 and TRBJ2-2, reads DGGITQSPKYLFRKEGQNVTLSCEQNLNHDAMYWYRQDPGQGLRLIYYSQIVNDFQKGDIAEGYSVSREKKESFPLTVTSAQKNPTAFYLCASREQGASGELFFGEGSRLTVL.

The chain couples TRBV27 to TRBJ1-3; possibly TRBD1 for D (6 bases). The CDR3 has 15 amino acids. V was clipped by 4 bases and J by 2 bases, with 12 bases between them. CDR1 is MNHEY, CDR2 SMNVEV, per germline (reference sequence). CDR3: CASSSTGHPGNTIYF. The CDR3 bases are TGTGCCAGCAGTTCCACGGGACACCCTGGAAACACCATATATTTT.

This clone has more than one count but fewer than ten. The genes are TRBV10-1 and TRBJ2-3; D gene uncertain. CDR3 length equals 12 residues. V lost 8 bases and J 2 bases, leaving 8 bases between the germline ends. The germline V gene encodes CDR1 WNHNN and CDR2 SYGVQD (reference sequence). The CDR3 sequence: CASGYNTDTQYF. The CDR3, as DNA: TGCGCCAGCGGTTACAACACAGATACGCAGTATTTT.

The chain has TRBV5-1 and TRBJ1-2; 10 bases match TRBD1. Germline V gene sequence: CDR1 SGHRS, CDR2 YFSETQ. The CDR3 is 16 amino acids. J lost 8 bases, V lost 3 bases, and 13 bases had no gene match. The CDR3 spells CASSSGTWDRGDGYTF. CDR3 coding DNA: TGCGCCAGCAGCTCAGGAACCTGGGACAGGGGAGACGGCTACACCTTC.

This chain connects TRBV27 to TRBJ1-1, with D possibly TRBD1 on 5 matching bases. Trimming took 5 bases from V and 9 from J, leaving 22 bases between them. The CDR3 spans 15 residues. Germline values: CDR1 MNHEY, CDR2 SMNVEV (reference sequence). The CDR3 nucleotides read TGTGCCAGCAGTCCCGCCGGCCCCCTTGGGGGGAAAGCTTTCTTT. Amino acids: CASSPAGPLGGKAFF.

The CDR3 DNA sequence: TGTGCCAGCTCACAAGTTCGAGGGATGGACACCATATATTTT. Translated: CASSQVRGMDTIYF. The J gene is TRBJ1-3, the V gene TRBV18; no firm D call. This CDR3 has 14 residues. Deletions cut 4 bases from V and 8 bases from J, with 15 bases between. The germline V gene encodes CDR1 KGHSH and CDR2 LQKENI.

V gene TRBV5-4 combines with J gene TRBJ2-1; 7 positions agree with TRBD2. Germline CDR1 SGHNT, CDR2 YYREEE (reference sequence). Trimming took 4 bases from V and 10 from J; bases not matched to a gene: 11. CDR3 size: 14 residues. CDR3 loop: CASSRAGGRGEQFF. The CDR3 DNA is TGTGCCAGCAGCCGGGCCGGGGGGAGGGGAGAGCAGTTCTTC.

The V call is TRBV30, the J call TRBJ2-7; no firm D call. This CDR3 region has 13 residues. Deletions cut 4 bases from V and 3 bases from J, with 13 bases between. The germline V gene encodes CDR1 GTSNPN and CDR2 SVGIG (reference sequence). The CDR3 coding sequence is TGTGCCTGGACCCTAGGCCCCCTCTACGAGCAGTACTTC. Its protein product is CAWTLGPLYEQYF.

The V call is TRBV5-1, the J call TRBJ2-2, with a weak D call TRBD2 (5 bases). CDR1 is SGHRS, CDR2 YFSETQ, per germline. The V gene lost 3 bases and the J gene lost 8 bases, with 11 bases spanning the gap. This CDR3 has 13 residues. The DNA for the CDR3 is TGCGCCAGCAGCTCACCCGGGAAGGGGGAGCTGTTTTTT. Protein: CASSSPGKGELFF.

This chain joins TRBV2 and TRBJ2-7, with 10 bases fitting TRBD1. Germline V CDR1 and CDR2: SNHLY, FYNNEI. The CDR3 totals 14 residues. J lost 2 bases, V lost 6 bases, and 4 bases had no gene match. CDR3 residues: CASSGQGGTYEQYF. CDR3 DNA sequence: TGTGCCAGCAGCGGACAGGGGGGGACCTACGAGCAGTACTTC.

This rearrangement joins TRBV10-1 to TRBJ2-1, with 7 nucleotides matching TRBD2. The junction had 13 bases not matched to a gene; V was cut back by 6 bases and J by 2 bases. The CDR3 runs to 17 residues. Germline V gene sequence: CDR1 WNHNN, CDR2 SYGVQD (reference sequence). The CDR3 nucleotides read TGCGCCAGCAGCCATCTCGGAGGCGGGAGTCCCTACAATGAGCAGTTCTTC. Residues: CASSHLGGGSPYNEQFF.

The CDR3 DNA reads TGCGCCAGCAGCTTGCCCTTGGAGGAGCAGTACTTC. This translates into CASSLPLEEQYF. The V call is TRBV5-1, the J call TRBJ2-7, with no clear D. Germline V gene lookup returns CDR1 SGHRS and CDR2 YFSETQ. V was shortened by 1 base and J by 7 bases, with 9 bases between the two germline ends. The CDR3 contains 12 residues.

This chain's CDR3 is CASSRRQVHGYTF. Written as DNA, the CDR3 is TGTGCCAGCAGTCGTAGACAGGTCCATGGCTACACCTTC. This chain connects TRBV2 to TRBJ1-2; D is possibly TRBD1 (6 bases). CDR1 and CDR2 (germline): SNHLY, FYNNEI. Trimming pared 5 bases from V and 6 bases from J, leaving 13 bases between. This CDR3 spans 13 amino acids.

The rearrangement links TRBV5-4 to TRBJ1-2; D may be TRBD1 (5 bases). Germline lookup yields CDR1 SGHNT and CDR2 YYREEE (reference sequence). The CDR3 totals 14 residues. The ends were cut back, 7 bases at V and 4 bases at J, with 17 bases in the middle. CDR3 amino acids: CASQIAGRTYGYTF. The CDR3 DNA sequence: TGTGCCAGCCAAATCGCGGGGCGGACCTATGGCTACACCTTC.

The rearrangement joins TRBV30 to TRBJ2-1; TRBD2 agrees at 10 bases. CDR1 and CDR2 (germline): GTSNPN, SVGIG (reference sequence). V dropped 8 bases and J dropped 8; count of bases not matched to a gene: 9. CDR3 length equals 13 residues. Written as DNA, the CDR3 is TGTGCCCAGGGTAGCGGGAGGTTATATGAGCAGTTCTTC. Its translation: CAQGSGRLYEQFF.

This rearrangement joins TRBV27 to TRBJ1-1; TRBD1 matches at 10 bases. Germline V gene data show CDR1 as MNHEY and CDR2 as SMNVEV (reference sequence). The length of the CDR3 is 13 residues. Trimming at V came to 6 bases and at J to 5 bases, leaving 3 bases not matched to a gene. The chain's CDR3 is CASRRQGATEAFF. The CDR3 bases are TGTGCCAGCAGAAGACAGGGGGCGACTGAAGCTTTCTTT.

The genes are TRBV5-4 and TRBJ2-2, with 8 positions matching TRBD2. CDR1 and CDR2 (germline): SGHNT, YYREEE (reference sequence). The CDR3 has 14 amino acids. V trimming: 4 bases; J trimming: 7 bases; junction bases outside the gene matches: 6. CDR3 nucleotides: TGTGCCAGCAGCATTTACGGGGGGGACGGGGAGCTGTTTTTT. This sequence encodes CASSIYGGDGELFF.

This clone came up once. The chain joins TRBV25-1 to TRBJ1-2, with 8 bases identical to TRBD1. The germline V gene has CDR1 MGHDK and CDR2 SYGVNS. CDR3 length equals 14 residues. V was clipped by 3 bases and J by 6 bases; unmatched bases: 6. Here the CDR3 DNA reads TGTGCCAGCAGTGAGGCCCGGACAGGGAATGGCTACACCTTC. Translation gives CASSEARTGNGYTF.

V is TRBV10-1 and J is TRBJ2-3; the match to TRBD2 covers 10 bases. The germline CDR1 and CDR2 sequences are WNHNN and SYGVQD (reference sequence). This CDR3 region has 15 residues. The trim removed 6 bases at V and 0 bases at J, leaving 3 bases unmatched. CDR3: CASSQREGSTDTQYF. CDR3 nucleotides: TGCGCCAGCAGCCAGCGGGAGGGCAGCACAGATACGCAGTATTTT.

The V gene is TRBV4-1, the J gene TRBJ1-4; 9 nucleotides align to TRBD1. Trimming took 0 bases from V and 0 from J; bases not matched to a gene: 14. Per germline, CDR1 MGHRA and CDR2 YSYEKL. The CDR3 sequence is 21 residues long. CDR3 amino acids: CASSQDFPGQGARATNEKLFF. The CDR3 DNA is TGCGCCAGCAGCCAAGACTTCCCGGGACAGGGTGCACGTGCAACTAATGAAAAACTGTTTTTT.

This clone was seen a few times. This sequence joins TRBV14 and TRBJ2-3, with 7 nucleotides matching TRBD2. Germline trimming cut 0 bases from V and 1 base from J; bases unmatched to any gene: 1. This CDR3 comprises 15 residues. The V gene's germline CDR1 is SGHDN and CDR2 FVKESK. The CDR3 sequence is CASSQEGRGTDTQYF. The CDR3 nucleotides are TGTGCCAGCAGCCAAGAAGGGAGGGGCACAGATACGCAGTATTTT. The whole variable domain, filled in from reference TRBV14 and TRBJ2-3, reads EAGVTQFPSHSVIEKGQTVTLRCDPISGHDNLYWYRRVMGKEIKFLLHFVKESKQDESGMPNNRFLAERTGGTYSTLKVQPAELEDSGVYFCASSQEGRGTDTQYFGPGTRLTVL.

The chain links TRBV6-4 to TRBJ1-2, with D perhaps matching TRBD1 (5 bases). This CDR3 contains 12 residues. V was trimmed by 0 bases and J by 8 bases, leaving 7 bases between them. Germline CDR1 reads MRHNA; CDR2 reads SNTAGT. The CDR3 loop reads CASSDSGVGYTF. In DNA, the CDR3 is TGTGCCAGCAGTGACTCAGGGGTCGGCTACACCTTC.

This sequence joins TRBV5-4 and TRBJ1-4, with 7 bases lining up with TRBD1. Germline assignment: CDR1 SGHNT and CDR2 YYREEE (reference sequence). The CDR3 runs to 16 residues. Trimming at V came to 4 bases and at J to 0 bases, leaving 6 bases not matched to a gene. In DNA, the CDR3 is TGTGCCAGCAGCATAGGACAGGTTGCAACTAATGAAAAACTGTTTTTT. It encodes CASSIGQVATNEKLFF.

DNA for the CDR3: TGTGCCAGAGGGAGGCCCCCAGAGACCCAGTACTTC. It codes for CARGRPPETQYF. V and J are TRBV30 and TRBJ2-5, with D possibly being TRBD2 (6 bases). Between the trimmed V and J ends, which lost 8 bases and 4 bases, there was a span of 14 bases. The V gene's germline CDR1 is GTSNPN and CDR2 SVGIG (reference sequence). The CDR3 has 12 residues.

This clone was seen once. The chain links TRBV29-1 to TRBJ1-1; D gene ambiguous. The CDR3 spans 15 residues. Germline V CDR1 and CDR2: SQVTM, ANQGSEA. V lost 7 bases to trimming and J lost 3 bases, with 21 bases between them. CDR3 region: CSASRGGRLDTEAFF. The CDR3 DNA follows: TGCAGCGCTTCGCGGGGTGGGCGGTTGGACACTGAAGCTTTCTTT.

The rearrangement joins TRBV6-5 to TRBJ1-1; 9 nucleotides align to TRBD1. The CDR3 is made up of 15 amino acids. The germline gives CDR1 MNHEY, CDR2 SVGAGI. The J segment lost 4 bases and the V segment lost 6 bases, leaving 9 bases of the junction unmatched. CDR3 DNA: TGTGCCAGCAGGCGAGAGACAGGGGGAGGCACTGAAGCTTTCTTT. Translating it yields CASRRETGGGTEAFF.